This T cell receptor beta chain originates from a study of cytomegalovirus exposure and HLA in healthy donors. The V end lost 4 bases, the J end lost 7 bases, and 11 bases lay between the germline ends. In germline, CDR1 is SGHVS, CDR2 FQNEAQ. This CDR3 region has 13 residues. Researchers ran the PCR with 60 Vbeta and 13 Jbeta primers. Assay used: immunoSEQ multiplex PCR; TCRdb lists only in-frame clones, some missing. There are roughly 100,000 clones in the sample; 55% to 70% occur only once, and under 6% lies in the top ten. Whole-study findings and limits: Being productive about 90% or about 30% of the time was typical of most TCR beta V segments in an earlier analysis. A later analysis by the authors found several of the most significant clusters apparently linked to common viral pathogens. In vitro data verified a few CMV-associated chains as specific for CMV antigens. Apart from CMV serostatus, no immune exposure information was available.

Of note for this clone: Its matching antigen is unknown.

What was sequenced was PBMCs. The rearrangement links TRBV7-8 to TRBJ2-1, with TRBD2 as a possible D gene (5 bases). This clonotype originated in a boy between 10 and 17 years old in good health and CMV-seropositive. The CDR3 loop is CASSSSSGNEQFF. The CDR3 DNA follows: TGTGCCAGCAGCTCATCTTCGGGGAATGAGCAGTTCTTC.